This section outlines one TCR beta chain sequence together with its context. The data derive from a study of T cells in Graves' hyperthyroidism and ophthalmopathy. Germline CDR1 and CDR2: DFQATT and SNEGSKA (reference sequence). V dropped 5 bases and J dropped 4 bases, with 9 bases sitting between them. CDR3 length: 11 amino acids. The CDR3 regions of TCR beta were amplified from RNA transcripts. RT-PCR in the first round (using the HTBI primer set) targeted the TCR CDR3. TCRdb called the multiplex PCR reads again in MiXCR, with one record for every CDR3 protein. Of under 250,000 distinct CDR3 sequences listed, around 26% are singletons.

The sequence was obtained from a middle-aged woman with Graves' ophthalmopathy. The sample consisted of blood. J is TRBJ2-7 and V is TRBV20-1; D is undetermined. The CDR3 reads CSARHQYEQYF. CDR3 DNA sequence: TGCAGTGCTCGACACCAGTACGAGCAGTACTTC.